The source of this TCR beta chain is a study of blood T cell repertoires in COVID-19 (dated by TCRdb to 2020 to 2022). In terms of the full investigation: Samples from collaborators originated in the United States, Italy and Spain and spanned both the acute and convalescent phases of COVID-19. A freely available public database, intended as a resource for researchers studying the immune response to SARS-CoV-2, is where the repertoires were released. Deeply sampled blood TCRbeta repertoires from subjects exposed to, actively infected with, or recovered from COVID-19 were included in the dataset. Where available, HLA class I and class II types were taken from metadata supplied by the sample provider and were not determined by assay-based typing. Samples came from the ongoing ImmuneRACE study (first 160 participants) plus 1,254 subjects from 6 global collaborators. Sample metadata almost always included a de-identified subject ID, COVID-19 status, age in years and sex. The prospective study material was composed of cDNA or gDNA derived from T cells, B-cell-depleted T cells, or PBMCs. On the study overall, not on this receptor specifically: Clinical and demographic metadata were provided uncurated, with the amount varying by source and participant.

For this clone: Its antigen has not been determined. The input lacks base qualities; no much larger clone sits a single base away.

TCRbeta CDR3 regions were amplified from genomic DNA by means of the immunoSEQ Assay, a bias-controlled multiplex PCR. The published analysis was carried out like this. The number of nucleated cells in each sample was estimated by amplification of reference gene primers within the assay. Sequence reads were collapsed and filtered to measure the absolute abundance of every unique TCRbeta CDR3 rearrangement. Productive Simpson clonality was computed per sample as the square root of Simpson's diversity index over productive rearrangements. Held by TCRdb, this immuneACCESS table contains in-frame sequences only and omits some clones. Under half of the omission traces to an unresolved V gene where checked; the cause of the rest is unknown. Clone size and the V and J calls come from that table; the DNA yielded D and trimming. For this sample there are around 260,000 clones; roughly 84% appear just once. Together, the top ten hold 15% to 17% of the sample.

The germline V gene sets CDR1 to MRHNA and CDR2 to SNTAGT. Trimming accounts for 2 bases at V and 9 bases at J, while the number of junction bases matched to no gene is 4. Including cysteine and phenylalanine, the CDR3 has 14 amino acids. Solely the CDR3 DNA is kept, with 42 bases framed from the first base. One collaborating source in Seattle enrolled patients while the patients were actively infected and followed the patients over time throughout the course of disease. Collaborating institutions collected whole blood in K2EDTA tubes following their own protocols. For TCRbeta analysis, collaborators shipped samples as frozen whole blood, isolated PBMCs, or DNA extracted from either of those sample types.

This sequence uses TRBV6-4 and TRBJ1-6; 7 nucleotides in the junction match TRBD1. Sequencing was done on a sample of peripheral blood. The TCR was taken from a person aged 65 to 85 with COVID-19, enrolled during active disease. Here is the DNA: TGTGCCAGCAGTGACACAAACAGGGGTTCACCCCTCCACTTT. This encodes CASSDTNRGSPLHF.